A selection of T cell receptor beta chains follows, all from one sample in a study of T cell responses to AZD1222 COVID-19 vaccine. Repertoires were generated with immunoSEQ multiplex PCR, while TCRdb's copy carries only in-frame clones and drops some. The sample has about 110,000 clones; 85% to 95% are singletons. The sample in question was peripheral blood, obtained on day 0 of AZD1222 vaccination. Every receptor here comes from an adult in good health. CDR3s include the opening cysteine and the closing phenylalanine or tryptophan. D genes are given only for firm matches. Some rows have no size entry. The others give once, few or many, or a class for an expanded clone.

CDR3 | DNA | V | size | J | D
CASSKTSGGTGELFF | TGTGCCAGCAGCAAGACTAGCGGGGGGACCGGGGAGCTGTTTTTT | TRBV9 | . | TRBJ2-2 | TRBD2
CASSMDRGGGYTF | TGTGCCAGTAGTATGGACAGGGGCGGTGGCTACACCTTC | TRBV19 | . | TRBJ1-2 | TRBD1
CASSEWTGRNQPQHF | TGTGCCAGCAGTGAATGGACAGGGAGGAATCAGCCCCAGCATTTT | TRBV6-1 | . | TRBJ1-5 | TRBD1
CSASGKYTEAFF | TGCAGCGCATCTGGCAAGTACACTGAAGCTTTCTTT | TRBV29-1 | . | TRBJ1-1 | .
CSVGDGWNTEAFF | TGCAGCGTTGGGGATGGTTGGAACACTGAAGCTTTCTTT | TRBV29-1 | . | TRBJ1-1 | .
CASSPGTPTSYEQYF | TGCGCCAGCAGCCCAGGGACTCCCACCTCCTACGAGCAGTACTTC | TRBV5-1 | . | TRBJ2-7 | .
CASSQVFGNEQFF | TGTGCCAGCAGCCAAGTTTTTGGGAATGAGCAGTTCTTC | TRBV14 | . | TRBJ2-1 | .
CASSPKGVSAYGYTF | TGTGCCAGTAGTCCTAAAGGGGTTAGCGCCTATGGCTACACCTTC | TRBV19 | . | TRBJ1-2 | .
CASSHGTGSSYNEQFF | TGTGCCAGCAGCCATGGGACAGGGAGCTCCTACAATGAGCAGTTCTTC | TRBV5-6 | . | TRBJ2-1 | TRBD1
CASTETSGGWADTQYF | TGTGCCAGCACCGAGACTAGCGGGGGGTGGGCAGATACGCAGTATTTT | TRBV28 | few | TRBJ2-3 | TRBD2
CASSLLGLAGRTDTQYF | TGCGCCAGCAGCTTACTCGGACTAGCGGGTCGCACAGATACGCAGTATTTT | TRBV5-1 | . | TRBJ2-3 | TRBD2
CASSLGGQGTRNTIYF | TGTGCCAGCAGTTTAGGAGGACAGGGGACAAGAAACACCATATATTTT | TRBV28 | . | TRBJ1-3 | TRBD1
CASSSVRLGGIYGYTF | TGTGCCAGCAGCTCCGTACGGCTTGGAGGAATCTATGGCTACACCTTC | TRBV11-3 | . | TRBJ1-2 | .
CAWSVSRRTSGGAVDTQYF | TGTGCCTGGAGTGTCTCCAGACGGACTAGCGGGGGGGCTGTGGATACGCAGTATTTT | TRBV30 | . | TRBJ2-3 | TRBD2
CASILIGATEAFF | TGTGCCAGCATTCTGATAGGGGCAACTGAAGCTTTCTTT | TRBV12-3/TRBV12-4 | . | TRBJ1-1 | .
CASSELGNTGELFF | TGTGCCAGCAGTGAATTGGGGAACACCGGGGAGCTGTTTTTT | TRBV25-1 | . | TRBJ2-2 | .
CASSSDRSTEAFF | TGTGCCAGCAGTTCCGACAGGTCCACTGAAGCTTTCTTT | TRBV27 | once | TRBJ1-1 | .
CAGGQAGNQPQHF | TGTGCCGGGGGCCAAGCGGGCAATCAGCCCCAGCATTTT | TRBV7-9 | . | TRBJ1-5 | .
CASSLVVGGRGNQPQHF | TGTGCCAGCAGCTTAGTCGTAGGGGGTCGGGGCAATCAGCCCCAGCATTTT | TRBV7-9 | . | TRBJ1-5 | .
CASSLAAGEGEQFF | TGCGCCAGCAGCTTGGCGGCAGGGGAGGGTGAGCAGTTCTTC | TRBV5-1 | . | TRBJ2-1 | .
CASSLEGQGYGYTF | TGTGCCAGCAGCTTAGAGGGACAGGGCTATGGCTACACCTTC | TRBV7-9 | . | TRBJ1-2 | TRBD1
CASSFPRRGLNEKLFF | TGTGCCAGCAGCTTCCCCCGCAGGGGTCTAAATGAAAAACTGTTTTTT | TRBV11-2 | . | TRBJ1-4 | .
CASSRIPGPYSVQYF | TGTGCCAGTAGCCGCATACCGGGACCCTACTCGGTCCAGTACTTC | TRBV19 | . | TRBJ2-5 | .
CASSQAGTRGSEQYF | TGTGCCAGCAGCCAGGCCGGGACTAGAGGAAGCGAGCAGTACTTC | TRBV4-2 | . | TRBJ2-7 | TRBD2
CASSLKQVPYNSPLHF | TGTGCCAGCAGCTTGAAGCAGGTCCCCTATAATTCACCCCTCCACTTT | TRBV5-6 | . | TRBJ1-6 | .
CASSTRDADYEQYF | TGTGCCAGCAGCACCCGGGACGCGGACTACGAGCAGTACTTC | TRBV13 | few | TRBJ2-7 | .
CASSWRQGAHNEQYF | TGTGCCAGCAGCTGGCGGCAGGGGGCACACAATGAGCAGTACTTC | TRBV21-1 | . | TRBJ2-7 | .
CAWSGGNTIYF | TGTGCCTGGAGTGGTGGAAACACCATATATTTT | TRBV30 | few | TRBJ1-3 | .
CASSLVLLVPDSGANVLTF | TGCGCCAGCAGCTTGGTGTTGCTAGTACCCGACTCTGGGGCCAACGTCCTGACTTTC | TRBV5-1 | . | TRBJ2-6 | .
CASNRDFTDTQYF | TGTGCCAGCAACAGGGATTTCACAGATACGCAGTATTTT | TRBV11-2 | . | TRBJ2-3 | .
CASSSTSGEQYF | TGTGCCAGCAGTTCCACTAGTGGCGAGCAGTACTTC | TRBV28 | . | TRBJ2-7 | .
CASSLAGGQNEAFF | TGCGCCAGCAGCTTGGCCGGGGGACAGAATGAAGCTTTCTTT | TRBV5-1 | . | TRBJ1-1 | TRBD1
CASSQGITGDYGYTF | TGTGCCAGCTCACAGGGGATCACAGGGGACTATGGCTACACCTTC | TRBV18 | . | TRBJ1-2 | TRBD1
CASSPDRGKANYGYTF | TGTGCCAGCAGTCCCGACAGGGGAAAAGCTAACTATGGCTACACCTTC | TRBV27 | once | TRBJ1-2 | TRBD1
CASLRWLAGDNEQFF | TGTGCCAGTCTTAGGTGGCTAGCGGGGGACAATGAGCAGTTCTTC | TRBV21-1 | . | TRBJ2-1 | .
CASSPLQASSNEQYF | TGTGCCAGCTCACCCTTACAGGCCTCTTCGAACGAGCAGTACTTC | TRBV18 | . | TRBJ2-7 | .
CASSRTSSGNTIYF | TGTGCCAGCAGTCGGACGAGCTCTGGAAACACCATATATTTT | TRBV9 | . | TRBJ1-3 | .
CASRGTGPGNTIYF | TGTGCCAGCAGGGGAACTGGTCCTGGAAACACCATATATTTT | TRBV2 | . | TRBJ1-3 | .
CASRPAGQGGGTEAFF | TGTGCCAGCAGACCTGCGGGACAGGGTGGTGGTACTGAAGCTTTCTTT | TRBV28 | . | TRBJ1-1 | TRBD1
CASSLGQNTEAFF | TGTGCCAGCAGCCTCGGACAGAACACTGAAGCTTTCTTT | TRBV7-6 | . | TRBJ1-1 | .
CAWIWREGSEAFF | TGTGCCTGGATTTGGAGAGAGGGATCAGAAGCTTTCTTT | TRBV30 | . | TRBJ1-1 | .
CASGRDSTDTQYF | TGTGCCAGTGGGAGGGACAGCACAGATACGCAGTATTTT | TRBV6-5 | . | TRBJ2-3 | TRBD2
CASSFKGLAGGQAGELFF | TGTGCCAGTAGTTTCAAGGGACTAGCGGGGGGTCAGGCCGGGGAGCTGTTTTTT | TRBV19 | . | TRBJ2-2 | TRBD2
CASSFGQGANYGYTF | TGCGCCAGCAGCTTCGGGCAGGGGGCGAACTATGGCTACACCTTC | TRBV5-1 | . | TRBJ1-2 | TRBD1
CASSQGLAGGPSTDTQYF | TGTGCCAGCAGCCAAGGACTAGCGGGGGGCCCTAGCACAGATACGCAGTATTTT | TRBV4-2 | . | TRBJ2-3 | TRBD2
CASGGNTIYF | TGTGCCAGCGGGGGAAACACCATATATTTT | TRBV7-9 | once | TRBJ1-3 | .
CASSVDSLGNQPQHF | TGTGCCAGCAGCGTGGACAGCTTGGGCAATCAGCCCCAGCATTTT | TRBV5-5 | once | TRBJ1-5 | .
CASRTQGSYEQYF | TGTGCCAGCAGGACACAGGGTTCCTACGAGCAGTACTTC | TRBV5-4 | . | TRBJ2-7 | .
CASSQDSGTLSNYGYTF | TGTGCCAGCAGCCAAGATTCCGGGACACTTTCTAACTATGGCTACACCTTC | TRBV3-1/TRBV3-2 | few | TRBJ1-2 | .
CASSFGQLYEQYF | TGTGCCAGCAGTTTTGGTCAGTTATACGAGCAGTACTTC | TRBV27 | . | TRBJ2-7 | .
CASSLNRENYGYTF | TGTGCCAGCAGCTTGAACAGGGAGAACTATGGCTACACCTTC | TRBV5-4 | . | TRBJ1-2 | .
CASTPNPGAYEQYF | TGCGCCAGCACCCCGAACCCGGGGGCCTACGAGCAGTACTTC | TRBV4-1 | . | TRBJ2-7 | .
CASSLDQRGYQGTQYF | TGTGCCAGCAGCTTGGACCAGCGGGGGTATCAGGGTACGCAGTATTTT | TRBV5-4 | . | TRBJ2-3 | TRBD2
CATRGGSNTGELFF | TGTGCCACCAGGGGGGGCTCGAACACCGGGGAGCTGTTTTTT | TRBV24-1 | . | TRBJ2-2 | .
CASSYNPGAGELFF | TGTGCCAGCAGCTACAACCCCGGGGCCGGGGAGCTGTTTTTT | TRBV6-5 | once | TRBJ2-2 | .
CASSYGWGGHNEQFF | TGTGCCAGCAGTTACGGCTGGGGGGGACACAATGAGCAGTTCTTC | TRBV6-5 | . | TRBJ2-1 | TRBD2
CASSPGGTAETQYF | TGTGCCAGCAGCCCAGGGGGGACAGCAGAGACCCAGTACTTC | TRBV9 | . | TRBJ2-5 | .
CASSPGQGSLGHEKLFF | TGTGCCAGCAGTCCGGGACAGGGGTCCCTGGGGCATGAAAAACTGTTTTTT | TRBV6-2/TRBV6-3 | . | TRBJ1-4 | TRBD1
CASSPGLAGFPYTQYF | TGTGCCAGCAGCCCCGGACTAGCGGGGTTCCCATATACGCAGTATTTT | TRBV3-1/TRBV3-2 | . | TRBJ2-3 | TRBD2